This is a list of T cell receptor beta chains from one sample in a study of post-analysis software for immune sequencing data. One entry per CDR3 protein results from TCRdb running MiXCR on the PCR reads. This sample carries around 400,000 distinct CDR3 sequences, 30% to 45% of them seen once, and the ten largest clones take around an eighth. Sequencing was carried out using blood. These receptors were taken from a girl aged 5-17 years with multiple sclerosis. CDR3s include the opening cysteine and the closing phenylalanine or tryptophan. Size tells how often a clone was seen (once, few, many) or the class of an expanded clone, and some rows leave it out.

size	J	V	CDR3
.	TRBJ2-7	TRBV20-1	CSARGTGCFFYEQYF
.	TRBJ2-7	TRBV9	CASSAGQGAGEQYF
few	TRBJ1-2	TRBV4-3	CASSQGPGKNYGYTF
.	TRBJ1-2	TRBV4-3	CASSQGGSYGCTF
few	TRBJ2-1	TRBV7-9	CASSFSSPSPALNEQFF
.	TRBJ1-6	TRBV20-1	CSAKELGSPLHF
.	TRBJ2-3	TRBV7-3	CASSLMLSATDTQYF
few	TRBJ2-6	TRBV5-1	CASSWIGQGWSGANVLTF
few	TRBJ2-3	TRBV20-1	CSARDETGGRNTDTQYF
.	TRBJ1-1	TRBV11-1	CASSLVGERTEAFF
.	TRBJ2-2	TRBV6-2/TRBV6-3	CASRWDLNTGERFF
many	TRBJ1-1	TRBV11-2	CASSTNRGTEAFF
.	TRBJ1-1	TRBV29-1	CSAEPGGNTEAFF
.	TRBJ1-1	TRBV6-2/TRBV6-3	CASTLTPIGTEAFF
.	TRBJ2-1	TRBV20-1	CSACPDSGNNEQFF
.	TRBJ2-5	TRBV5-1	CASGIFSSGQETQYF
.	TRBJ2-5	TRBV28	CANSFGRETQYF
few	TRBJ2-1	TRBV12-3/TRBV12-4	CASSQTWTSGGAGEQFF
.	.	TRBV6-5	CASGPQGEQYF
.	TRBJ2-3	TRBV12-3/TRBV12-4	CASSFRRGSTDTQYF
.	TRBJ1-5	TRBV6-6	CASSTGEGQPQHF
.	TRBJ2-1	TRBV20-1	CSASDYPSSYNEQFF
few	TRBJ2-1	TRBV20-1	CSAREGFYNEQFF
few	TRBJ1-2	TRBV7-2	CASSLELTGAYGYTF
.	TRBJ2-3	TRBV5-1	CASSGGALDTQYF
many	TRBJ2-6	TRBV29-1	CSVVAGGSSGANVLTF
.	TRBJ2-1	TRBV7-9	CASSLGGRASSYNEQFF
few	TRBJ2-3	TRBV20-1	CSARPGGGIDTQYF
.	TRBJ2-1	TRBV7-6	CASSTHRGWSSYNEQFF
few	TRBJ2-1	TRBV7-9	CASSLVLTSGGASTNEQFF
.	.	TRBV7-3	CASSLRGGRDYEQYF
few	TRBJ2-1	TRBV12-3/TRBV12-4	CASSLARGLVRARNEQFF
once	TRBJ2-1	TRBV12-5	CASGLGTLISHEQFF
.	TRBJ2-3	TRBV29-1	CSVEASGGAADTQYF
.	TRBJ1-5	TRBV6-2/TRBV6-3	CASSLDRWPQHF
few	TRBJ2-3	TRBV5-1	CASSSASDRDTQYF
.	TRBJ1-1	TRBV4-2	CASSRRQGPSAAFF
.	TRBJ1-5	TRBV4-1	CASSQDPRRGGNQPQHF
few	TRBJ2-5	TRBV5-1	CASTVGETQYF
few	TRBJ2-3	TRBV20-1	CSASLAGASTDTQYF
.	TRBJ1-1	TRBV5-1	CASKRETGVTEAFF
few	TRBJ1-4	TRBV6-1	CASSEVRNEKLFF
.	TRBJ2-5	TRBV5-6	CASSSTGGGETQYF
few	TRBJ2-1	TRBV5-1	CASSFGQVYNEQFF
.	TRBJ1-4	TRBV5-6	CASSRGGSLNEKLFF
few	TRBJ2-1	TRBV20-1	CSAMDEQFF
few	TRBJ1-2	TRBV20-1	CSAQDSSYTF
.	TRBJ2-7	TRBV28	CASSSQPGRGHEQYF
.	TRBJ2-1	TRBV2	CARGTSGGLLSSYNEQFF
few	TRBJ2-1	TRBV5-1	CASSLNRGLSRNEQFF
.	TRBJ2-7	TRBV4-3	CASSQDRGVTGWSYEQYF
.	TRBJ2-3	TRBV7-6	CASSLGGGDTDTQYF